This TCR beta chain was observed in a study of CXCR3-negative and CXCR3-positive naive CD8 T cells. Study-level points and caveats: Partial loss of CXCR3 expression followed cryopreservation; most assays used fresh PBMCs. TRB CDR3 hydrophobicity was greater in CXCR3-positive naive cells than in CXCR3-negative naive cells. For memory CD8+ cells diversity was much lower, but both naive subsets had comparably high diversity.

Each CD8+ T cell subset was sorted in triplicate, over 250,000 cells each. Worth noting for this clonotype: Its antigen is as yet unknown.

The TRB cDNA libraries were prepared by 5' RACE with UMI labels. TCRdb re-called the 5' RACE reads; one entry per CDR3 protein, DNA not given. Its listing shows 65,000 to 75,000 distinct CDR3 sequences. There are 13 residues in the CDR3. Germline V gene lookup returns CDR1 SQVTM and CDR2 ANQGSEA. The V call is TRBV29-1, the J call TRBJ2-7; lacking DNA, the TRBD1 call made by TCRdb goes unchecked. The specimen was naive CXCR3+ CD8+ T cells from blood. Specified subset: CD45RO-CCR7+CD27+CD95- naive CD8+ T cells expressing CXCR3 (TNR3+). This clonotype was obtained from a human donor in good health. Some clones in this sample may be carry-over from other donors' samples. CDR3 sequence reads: CSVWPGQSYEQYF.